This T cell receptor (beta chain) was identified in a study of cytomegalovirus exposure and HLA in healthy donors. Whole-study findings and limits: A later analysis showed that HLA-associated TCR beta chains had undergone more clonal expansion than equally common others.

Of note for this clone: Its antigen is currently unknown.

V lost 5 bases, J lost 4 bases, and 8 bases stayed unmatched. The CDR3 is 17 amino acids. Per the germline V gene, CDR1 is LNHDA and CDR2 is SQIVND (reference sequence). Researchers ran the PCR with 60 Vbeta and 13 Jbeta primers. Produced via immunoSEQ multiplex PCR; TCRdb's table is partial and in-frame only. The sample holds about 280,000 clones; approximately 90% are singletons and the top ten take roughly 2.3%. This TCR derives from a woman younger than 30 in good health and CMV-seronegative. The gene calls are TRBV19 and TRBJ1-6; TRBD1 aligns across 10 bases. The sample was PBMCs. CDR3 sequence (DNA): TGTGCCAGTAGTTTCCCGACAGGGGGCAGGTATAATTCACCCCTCCACTTT. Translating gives CASSFPTGGRYNSPLHF.